Listed here are 2 T cell receptor beta chains from one sample, sequenced in a study of shared T cell receptors in the human thymus. TCRdb keeps only in-frame clones here, not all; method: immunoSEQ multiplex PCR. The table has about 540,000 clones, around 78% seen once. The same sample was also studied in work on human thymus T cells.

Sequencing was performed on thymocytes. All receptors come from a boy under two years old with a congenital heart defect.

In its sample, this clone was seen a few times. The chain carries TRBV29-1 and TRBJ1-3, with D hard to call. Germline V gene sequence: CDR1 SQVTM, CDR2 ANQGSEA. V lost 4 bases to trimming and J lost 0 bases, with 7 bases between them. This CDR3 is built from 13 residues. The CDR3 coding sequence is TGCAGCGTTGCGGTACGCTCTGGAAACACCATATATTTT. Its protein is CSVAVRSGNTIYF. Looking up the rest from reference TRBV29-1 and TRBJ1-3 gives the full variable domain: SAVISQKPSRDICQRGTSLTIQCQVDSQVTMMFWYRQQPGQSLTLIATANQGSEATYESGFVIDKFPISRPNLTFSTLTVSNMSPEDSSIYLCSVAVRSGNTIYFGEGSWLTVV.

The chain employs TRBV4-3 and TRBJ1-1; D is uncertain. Germline CDR1 is LGHNA and CDR2 is YSLEER. V shed 2 bases and J shed 0 bases, with 10 bases lying between them. The length of the CDR3 is 15 residues. The CDR3 spells CASSQSGSMNTEAFF. CDR3 in DNA: TGCGCCAGCAGCCAAAGCGGCAGCATGAACACTGAAGCTTTCTTT.